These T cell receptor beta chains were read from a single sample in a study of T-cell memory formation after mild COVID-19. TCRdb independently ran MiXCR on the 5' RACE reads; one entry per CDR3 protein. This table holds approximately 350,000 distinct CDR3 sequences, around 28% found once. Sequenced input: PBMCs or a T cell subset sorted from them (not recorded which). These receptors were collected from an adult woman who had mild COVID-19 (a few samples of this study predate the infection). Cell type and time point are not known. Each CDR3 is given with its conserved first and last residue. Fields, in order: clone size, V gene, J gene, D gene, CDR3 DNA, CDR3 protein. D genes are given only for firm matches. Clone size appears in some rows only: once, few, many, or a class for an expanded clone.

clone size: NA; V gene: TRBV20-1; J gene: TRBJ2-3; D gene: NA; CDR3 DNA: TGCAGTGCCCCCAGGGCGGGCCGCGCAGATACGCAGTATTTT; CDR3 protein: CSAPRAGRADTQYF
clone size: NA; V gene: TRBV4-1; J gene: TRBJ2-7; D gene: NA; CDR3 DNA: TGCGCCAGCAGCATTGGCGGGGGCCTCTACGAGCAGTACTTC; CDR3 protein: CASSIGGGLYEQYF
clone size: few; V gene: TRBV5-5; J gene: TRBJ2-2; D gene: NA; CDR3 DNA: TGTGCCAGCAGCTTGACTCCGAACACCGGGGAGCTGTTTTTT; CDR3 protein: CASSLTPNTGELFF
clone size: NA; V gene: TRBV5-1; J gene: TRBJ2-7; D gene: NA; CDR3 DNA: TGCGCCAGCAGCCCAGGGGGGGGACGGGTCCACGAGCAGTACTTC; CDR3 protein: CASSPGGGRVHEQYF
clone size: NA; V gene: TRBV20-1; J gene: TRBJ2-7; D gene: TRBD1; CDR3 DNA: TGCAGTGCTATCACAGGGGTTTACGAGCAGTACTTC; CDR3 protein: CSAITGVYEQYF
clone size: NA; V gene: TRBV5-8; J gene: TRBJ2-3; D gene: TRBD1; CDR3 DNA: TGTGCCAGCAGCCTAGGGACAGGGATTTTCACAGATACGCAGTATTTT; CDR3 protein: CASSLGTGIFTDTQYF
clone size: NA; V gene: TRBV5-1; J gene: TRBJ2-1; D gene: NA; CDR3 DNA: TGCGCCAGCAGCTCCGGCCTAGGGATAGGATACAATGAGCAGTTCTTC; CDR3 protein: CASSSGLGIGYNEQFF
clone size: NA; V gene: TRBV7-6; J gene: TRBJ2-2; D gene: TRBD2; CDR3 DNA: TGTGCCAGCAGCCCCGGGCCGGGAGGCGCGAACACCGGGGAGCTGTTTTTT; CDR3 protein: CASSPGPGGANTGELFF
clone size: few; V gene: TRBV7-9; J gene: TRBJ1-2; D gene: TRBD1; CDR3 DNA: TGTGCCAGCAGCTCCCGACAGGGGCTATCCTATGGCTACACCTTC; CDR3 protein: CASSSRQGLSYGYTF
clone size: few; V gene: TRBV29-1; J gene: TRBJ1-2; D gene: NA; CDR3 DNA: TGCAGCGTTGCGACAGCGCCCGACTATGGCTACACCTTC; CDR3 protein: CSVATAPDYGYTF
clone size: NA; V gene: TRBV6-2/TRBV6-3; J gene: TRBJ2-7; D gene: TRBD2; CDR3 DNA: TGTGCCAGCAGGATCCTTAGCGGGGACTTTGACGAGCAGTACTTC; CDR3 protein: CASRILSGDFDEQYF
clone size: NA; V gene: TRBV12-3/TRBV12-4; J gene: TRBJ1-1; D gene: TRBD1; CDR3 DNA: TGTGCCAGCAGCACAGGGGCCACTGAAGCTTTCTTT; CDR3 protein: CASSTGATEAFF
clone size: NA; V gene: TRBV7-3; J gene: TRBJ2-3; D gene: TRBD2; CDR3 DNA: TGTGCCAGCAGCCAGGCGGCTAGCGGGAGAACAGATACGCAGTATTTT; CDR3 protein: CASSQAASGRTDTQYF